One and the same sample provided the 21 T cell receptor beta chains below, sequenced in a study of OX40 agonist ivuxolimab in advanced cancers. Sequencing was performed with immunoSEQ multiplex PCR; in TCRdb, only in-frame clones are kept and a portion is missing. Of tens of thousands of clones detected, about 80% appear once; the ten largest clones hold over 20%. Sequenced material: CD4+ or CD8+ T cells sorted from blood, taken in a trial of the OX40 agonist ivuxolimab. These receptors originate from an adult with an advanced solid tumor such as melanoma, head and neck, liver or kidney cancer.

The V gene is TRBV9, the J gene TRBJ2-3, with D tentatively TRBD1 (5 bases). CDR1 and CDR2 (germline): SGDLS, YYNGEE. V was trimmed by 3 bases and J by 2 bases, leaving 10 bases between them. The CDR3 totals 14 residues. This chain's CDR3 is CASSAQGTTDTQYF. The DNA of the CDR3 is TGTGCCAGCAGCGCCCAGGGTACCACAGATACGCAGTATTTT.

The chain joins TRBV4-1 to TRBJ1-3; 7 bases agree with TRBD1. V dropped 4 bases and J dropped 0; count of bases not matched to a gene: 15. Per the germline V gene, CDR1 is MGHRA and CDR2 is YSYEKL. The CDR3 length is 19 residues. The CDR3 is CASSLTNLGQESSGNTIYF. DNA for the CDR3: TGCGCCAGCAGCCTCACCAACCTCGGACAGGAGAGCTCTGGAAACACCATATATTTT.

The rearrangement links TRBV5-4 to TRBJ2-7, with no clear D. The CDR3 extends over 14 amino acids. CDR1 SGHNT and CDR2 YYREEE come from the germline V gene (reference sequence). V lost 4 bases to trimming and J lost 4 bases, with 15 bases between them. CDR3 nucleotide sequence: TGTGCCAGCAGCCATCGGAACGACGGTTACGAGCAGTACTTC. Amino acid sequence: CASSHRNDGYEQYF.

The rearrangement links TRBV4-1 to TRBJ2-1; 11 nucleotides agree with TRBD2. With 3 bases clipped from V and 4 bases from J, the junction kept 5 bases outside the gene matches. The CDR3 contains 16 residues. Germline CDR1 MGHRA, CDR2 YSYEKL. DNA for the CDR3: TGCGCCAGCAGCCACATAGCGGGAGGGCCTTACAATGAGCAGTTCTTC. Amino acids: CASSHIAGGPYNEQFF.

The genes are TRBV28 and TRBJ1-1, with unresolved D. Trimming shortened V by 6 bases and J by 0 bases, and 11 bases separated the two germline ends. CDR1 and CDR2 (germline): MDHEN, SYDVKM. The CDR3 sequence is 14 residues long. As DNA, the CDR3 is TGTGCCAGCAGCACAGCAATAATGAACACTGAAGCTTTCTTT. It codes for CASSTAIMNTEAFF.

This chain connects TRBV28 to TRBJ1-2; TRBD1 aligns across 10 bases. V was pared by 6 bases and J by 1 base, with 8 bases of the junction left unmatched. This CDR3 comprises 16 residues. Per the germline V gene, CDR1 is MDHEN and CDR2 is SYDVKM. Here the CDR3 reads CASRTYGTGVNYGYTF. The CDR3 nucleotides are TGTGCCAGCAGGACGTACGGGACAGGGGTTAACTATGGCTACACCTTC.

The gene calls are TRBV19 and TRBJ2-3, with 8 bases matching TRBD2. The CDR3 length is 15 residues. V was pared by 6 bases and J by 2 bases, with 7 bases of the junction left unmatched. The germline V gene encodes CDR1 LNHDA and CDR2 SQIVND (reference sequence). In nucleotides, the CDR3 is TGTGCCAGTAGCCCCGGACTAGCAATCACAGATACGCAGTATTTT. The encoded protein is CASSPGLAITDTQYF. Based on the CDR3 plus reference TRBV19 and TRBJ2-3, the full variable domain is DGGITQSPKYLFRKEGQNVTLSCEQNLNHDAMYWYRQDPGQGLRLIYYSQIVNDFQKGDIAEGYSVSREKKESFPLTVTSAQKNPTAFYLCASSPGLAITDTQYFGPGTRLTVL.

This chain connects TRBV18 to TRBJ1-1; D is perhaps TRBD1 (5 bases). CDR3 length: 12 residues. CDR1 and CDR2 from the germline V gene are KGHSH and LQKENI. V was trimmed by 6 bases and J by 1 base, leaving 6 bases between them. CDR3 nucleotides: TGTGCCAGCTCGGGGCAGAACACTGAAGCTTTCTTT. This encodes CASSGQNTEAFF.

In nucleotides, the CDR3 is TGTGCCAGCAGTGAAGGGACAGCTCCTGAAGCTTTCTTT. Its protein is CASSEGTAPEAFF. The rearrangement uses TRBV6-1 and TRBJ1-1; possible D gene TRBD1, 6 bases. Germline CDR1 and CDR2: MNHNS and SASEGT. This CDR3 has 13 residues. V lost 1 base, J lost 6 bases, and 9 bases lay in between.

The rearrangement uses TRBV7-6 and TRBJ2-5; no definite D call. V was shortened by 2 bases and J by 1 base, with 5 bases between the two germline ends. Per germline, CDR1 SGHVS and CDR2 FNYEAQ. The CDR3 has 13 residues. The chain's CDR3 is CASSLNVQETQYF. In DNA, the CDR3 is TGTGCCAGCAGCTTAAATGTCCAAGAGACCCAGTACTTC.

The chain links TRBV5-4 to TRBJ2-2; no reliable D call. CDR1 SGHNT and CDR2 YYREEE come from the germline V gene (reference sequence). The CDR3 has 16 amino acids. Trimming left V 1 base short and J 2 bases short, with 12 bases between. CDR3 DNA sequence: TGTGCCAGCAGCTTGTACGCGCCTTTTAACACCGGGGAGCTGTTTTTT. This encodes CASSLYAPFNTGELFF.

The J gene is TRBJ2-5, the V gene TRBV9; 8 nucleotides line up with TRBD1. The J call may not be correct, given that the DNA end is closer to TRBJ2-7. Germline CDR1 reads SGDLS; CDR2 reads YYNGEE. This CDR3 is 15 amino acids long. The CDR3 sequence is CASSPSGGYSYEQYF. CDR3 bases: TGTGCCAGCAGCCCTTCAGGGGGCTACTCCTACGAGCAGTACTTC.

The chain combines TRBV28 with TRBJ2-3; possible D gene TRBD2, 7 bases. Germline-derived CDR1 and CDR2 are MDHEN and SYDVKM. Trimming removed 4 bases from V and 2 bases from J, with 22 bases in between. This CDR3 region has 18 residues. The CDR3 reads CASSSPTGAGEITDTQYF. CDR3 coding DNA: TGTGCCAGCAGTTCGCCGACGGGGGCGGGAGAAATCACAGATACGCAGTATTTT.

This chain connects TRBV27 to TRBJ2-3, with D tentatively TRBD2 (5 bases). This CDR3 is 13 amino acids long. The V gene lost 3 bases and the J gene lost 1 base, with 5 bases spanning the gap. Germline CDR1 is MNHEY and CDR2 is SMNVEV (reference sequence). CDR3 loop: CASSFGGTDTQYF. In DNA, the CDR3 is TGTGCCAGCAGTTTCGGGGGCACAGATACGCAGTATTTT.

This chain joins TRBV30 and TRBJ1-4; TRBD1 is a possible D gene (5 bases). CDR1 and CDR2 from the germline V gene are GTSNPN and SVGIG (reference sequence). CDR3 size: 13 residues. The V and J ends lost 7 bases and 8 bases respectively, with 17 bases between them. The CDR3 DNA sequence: TGTGCCTCAACGGACGGGGCCTCCGAAAAACTGTTTTTT. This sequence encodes CASTDGASEKLFF. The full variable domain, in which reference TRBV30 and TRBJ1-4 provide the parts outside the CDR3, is SQTIHQWPATLVQPVGSPLSLECTVEGTSNPNLYWYRQAAGRGLQLLFYSVGIGQISSEVPQNLSASRPQDRQFILSSKKLLLSDSGFYLCASTDGASEKLFFGSGTQLSVL.

The CDR3: CASRRPGLAGRDEQYF. CDR3 in DNA: TGTGCCAGCAGGCGGCCGGGACTAGCGGGAAGGGACGAGCAGTACTTC. The chain carries TRBV27 and TRBJ2-7, with TRBD2 matching over 13 bases. V trimming: 6 bases; J trimming: 5 bases; junction bases outside the gene matches: 10. Germline V gives CDR1 MNHEY, CDR2 SMNVEV (reference sequence). This CDR3 has 16 amino acids.

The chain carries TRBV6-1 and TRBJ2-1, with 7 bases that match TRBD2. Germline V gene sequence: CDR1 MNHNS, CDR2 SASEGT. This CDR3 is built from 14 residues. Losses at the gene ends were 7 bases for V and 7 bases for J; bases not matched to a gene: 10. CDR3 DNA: TGTGCCAGCATCCGAGGACTAGAATGGAATGAGCAGTTCTTC. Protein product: CASIRGLEWNEQFF.

The CDR3 DNA follows: TGTGCCAGCAGCTTGGGACCCTTCTACGAGCAGTACTTC. Amino acid sequence: CASSLGPFYEQYF. The chain has TRBV5-4 and TRBJ2-7; D gene uncertain. The CDR3 runs to 13 residues. With 0 bases removed from V and 3 bases from J, the gap between germline ends came to 7 bases. Germline V gene lookup returns CDR1 SGHNT and CDR2 YYREEE (reference sequence). The full variable domain, completed using reference TRBV5-4 and TRBJ2-7, is ETGVTQSPTHLIKTRGQQVTLRCSSQSGHNTVSWYQQALGQGPQFIFQYYREEENGRGNFPPRFSGLQFPNYSSELNVNALELDDSALYLCASSLGPFYEQYFGPGTRLTVT.

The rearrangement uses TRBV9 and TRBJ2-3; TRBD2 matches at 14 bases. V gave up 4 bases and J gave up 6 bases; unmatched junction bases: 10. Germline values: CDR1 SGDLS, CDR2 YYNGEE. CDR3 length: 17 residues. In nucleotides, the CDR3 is TGTGCCAGCAGCACTCCGGGACTAGCGGGAGTAGGGGATACGCAGTATTTT. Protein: CASSTPGLAGVGDTQYF.

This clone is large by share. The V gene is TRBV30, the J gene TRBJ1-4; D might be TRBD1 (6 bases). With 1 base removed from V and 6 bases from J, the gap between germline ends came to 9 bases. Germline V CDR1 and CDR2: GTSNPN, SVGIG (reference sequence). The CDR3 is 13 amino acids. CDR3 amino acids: CAWSEQGYEKLFF. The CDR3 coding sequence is TGTGCCTGGAGTGAACAGGGATATGAAAAACTGTTTTTT.

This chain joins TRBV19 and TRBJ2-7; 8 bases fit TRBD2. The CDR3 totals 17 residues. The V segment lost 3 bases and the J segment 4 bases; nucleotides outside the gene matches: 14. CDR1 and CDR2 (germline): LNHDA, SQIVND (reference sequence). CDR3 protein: CASSIQVSGGLGYEQYF. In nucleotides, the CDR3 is TGTGCCAGTAGTATTCAGGTATCGGGGGGGCTTGGTTACGAGCAGTACTTC.